These 21 T cell receptor beta chains originate from one sample sequenced in a study of identical twins. TCRdb passed the 5' RACE reads through MiXCR, listing each CDR3 protein once. The sample has about 570,000 distinct CDR3 sequences, more than 9% seen once. These data also featured in a second study, about yellow fever vaccine responses in identical twins.

Specimen: PBMCs. The receptors stem from a woman younger than 30 in good health.

This clonotype was observed a handful of times. The gene calls are TRBV7-9 and TRBJ2-7; D unresolved. This CDR3 has 14 residues. The V end was cut by 4 bases, the J end by 2 bases, with 12 bases between. Germline CDR1 SEHNR, CDR2 FQNEAQ (reference sequence). CDR3 sequence (DNA): TGTGCCAGCAGCTCTCCTAGTCATACCTACGAGCAGTACTTC. Its protein is CASSSPSHTYEQYF.

V and J are TRBV5-1 and TRBJ2-5; D gene unclear. The V gene's germline CDR1 is SGHRS and CDR2 YFSETQ. V lost 4 bases to trimming and J lost 2 bases, with 12 bases between them. The CDR3 sequence is 14 residues long. The chain's CDR3 is CASSPSPGQETQYF. CDR3 coding DNA: TGCGCCAGCAGCCCGAGCCCAGGACAAGAGACCCAGTACTTC.

This clonotype has more than one count but fewer than ten. In DNA form, the CDR3 reads TGTGCCAGCAGCGAATCGAGAGTAGGGTTCGAGCAGTACTTC. It translates to CASSESRVGFEQYF. The chain couples TRBV9 to TRBJ2-7; D remains unclear. Germline V gene lookup returns CDR1 SGDLS and CDR2 YYNGEE. V was pared by 3 bases and J by 6 bases, with 16 bases between. The CDR3 length is 14 residues.

This clonotype was seen a few times. The CDR3: CASSSGTDLFGELFF. Here the CDR3 DNA reads TGTGCCAGCAGTTCCGGGACAGATTTGTTCGGGGAGCTGTTTTTT. The rearrangement uses TRBV12-3 or TRBV12-4 and TRBJ2-2; 7 positions match TRBD1. The CDR3 sequence is 15 residues long. V gave up 4 bases and J gave up 7 bases; unmatched junction bases: 9.

This clonotype has at least ten counts. This sequence joins TRBV11-1 and TRBJ2-4; unclear D gene. The germline CDR1 and CDR2 sequences are SGHAT and FQDESV (reference sequence). Trimming shortened V by 1 base and J by 8 bases, and 6 bases separated the two germline ends. The length of the CDR3 is 12 residues. The CDR3 nucleotides read TGTGCCAGCAGCTTAGACGGGCACATTCAGTACTTC. Its protein product is CASSLDGHIQYF.

This clonotype was observed a few times. At one of its ends the junction is not consistent with the germline gene, which may arise from a read error. The rearrangement links TRBV7-7 to TRBJ1-2; D ambiguous. The CDR3 runs to 11 residues. CDR1 is SSHAT, CDR2 FNYEAQ, per germline (reference sequence). The CDR3 bases are TGTGCTAGCAGCATTGAGGGTGGCTACACCTTC. Its translation: CASSIEGGYTF.

Ten or more counts support this clonotype. The V call is TRBV29-1, the J call TRBJ2-7; 7 bases are a match to TRBD1. J was trimmed by 5 bases and V by 4 bases; bases with no gene match: 2. The V gene's germline CDR1 is SQVTM and CDR2 ANQGSEA. CDR3 length equals 11 residues. CDR3 amino acids: CSVGTGNEQYF. The CDR3 nucleotides read TGCAGCGTTGGGACAGGTAACGAGCAGTACTTC.

The CDR3 nucleotides read TGCGCCAGCAGCGTGGAGGGACTTGCGGCTTACAATGAGCAGTTCTTC. Protein sequence: CASSVEGLAAYNEQFF. The chain recombines TRBV5-1 with TRBJ2-1, with TRBD2 as a possible D gene (6 bases). The CDR3 runs 16 residues. Germline-derived CDR1 and CDR2 are SGHRS and YFSETQ. V gave up 4 bases and J gave up 4 bases, with 18 bases separating them.

This clonotype appeared a few times. The V gene is TRBV7-3, the J gene TRBJ2-5, with D tentatively TRBD1 (6 bases). This CDR3 comprises 16 residues. Looked up from germline, CDR1 is SGHTA and CDR2 is FQGTGA. Trimming shortened V by 5 bases and J by 4 bases, and 20 bases separated the two germline ends. This chain's CDR3 is CASSPGERLTGETQYF. In DNA form, the CDR3 reads TGTGCCAGCAGCCCAGGGGAGAGGTTAACCGGAGAGACCCAGTACTTC.

The table lists this clonotype with many counts. This chain joins TRBV6-6 and TRBJ2-2; D uncertain. Germline V gene lookup returns CDR1 MNHNY and CDR2 SVGAGI (reference sequence). The V end was cut by 5 bases, the J end by 6 bases, with 10 bases between. The CDR3 runs to 13 residues. Here the CDR3 reads CASSPHLAGELFF. CDR3 nucleotides: TGTGCCAGCAGTCCACATCTCGCCGGGGAGCTGTTTTTT.

This clonotype came up once. The J gene is TRBJ2-3, the V gene TRBV18; D may correspond to TRBD1 or TRBD2 (5 bases each). The V end lost 1 base, the J end lost 7 bases, and 15 bases lay between the germline ends. Germline V gene sequence: CDR1 KGHSH, CDR2 LQKENI. The CDR3 has 15 amino acids. CDR3 sequence: CASSPREIGDHTQYF. For the CDR3, the DNA is TGTGCCAGCTCACCACGAGAAATCGGGGACCATACGCAGTATTTT.

This clonotype was picked up many times. The rearrangement joins TRBV20-1 to TRBJ2-1; D unresolved. CDR1 and CDR2 (germline): DFQATT, SNEGSKA (reference sequence). Trimming took 3 bases from V and 8 from J, leaving 11 bases between them. There are 12 residues in the CDR3. CDR3 protein: CSARRVIYEQFF. The CDR3 DNA reads as TGCAGTGCTAGGAGAGTCATTTATGAGCAGTTCTTC.

The chain combines TRBV29-1 with TRBJ2-2, with no clear D. V dropped 3 bases and J dropped 1 base, with 6 bases sitting between them. The germline gives CDR1 SQVTM, CDR2 ANQGSEA. This CDR3 contains 13 residues. CDR3 residues: CSVEWMNTGELFF. CDR3 bases: TGCAGCGTTGAGTGGATGAACACCGGGGAGCTGTTTTTT.

This clonotype was observed many times. The chain is built from TRBV5-6 and TRBJ2-3; D remains unclear. Germline values: CDR1 SGHDT, CDR2 YYEEEE. Between the trimmed V and J ends, which lost 0 bases and 8 bases, there was a span of 10 bases. This CDR3 has 13 amino acids. CDR3 sequence: CASSLEGMGTQYF. The CDR3 DNA is TGTGCCAGCAGCTTGGAGGGAATGGGTACGCAGTATTTT.

This clonotype was observed at least ten times. The rearrangement links TRBV4-1 to TRBJ2-7; TRBD2 agrees at 14 bases. The germline V gene has CDR1 MGHRA and CDR2 YSYEKL. V lost 4 bases to trimming and J lost 3 bases; unmatched junction nucleotides: 8. The CDR3 contains 17 residues. The CDR3 sequence is CASSPPTGLAGDYEQYF. In DNA, the CDR3 is TGCGCCAGCAGCCCCCCTACGGGACTAGCGGGAGACTACGAGCAGTACTTC.

This chain connects TRBV3-1 to TRBJ2-7, with 15 positions matching TRBD2. Losses at the gene ends were 4 bases for V and 3 bases for J; bases not matched to a gene: 4. CDR1 is LGHDT and CDR2 is YNNKEL in the germline V gene (reference sequence). The CDR3 has 16 amino acids. The CDR3 region is CASSRAGLAGGYEQYF. As DNA, the CDR3 is TGTGCCAGCAGCCGAGCGGGACTAGCGGGGGGCTACGAGCAGTACTTC.

This chain connects TRBV20-1 to TRBJ2-7; TRBD2 matches at 8 bases. V shed 4 bases, J shed 1 base, and the junction held 6 bases outside the gene matches. Germline loops: CDR1 DFQATT, CDR2 SNEGSKA (reference sequence). This CDR3 spans 14 amino acids. The CDR3 DNA is TGCAGTGCTAAGGGTGCTAGCGGGTCCTACGAGCAGTACTTC. It translates to CSAKGASGSYEQYF.

The chain joins TRBV7-9 to TRBJ2-1; the match to TRBD1 covers 8 bases. Losses at the gene ends were 8 bases for V and 6 bases for J; bases not matched to a gene: 12. Germline assignment: CDR1 SEHNR and CDR2 FQNEAQ (reference sequence). This CDR3 comprises 15 residues. CDR3 in amino acids: CASLRDGTGINEQFF. The CDR3 DNA reads TGTGCCAGCCTTCGCGACGGGACAGGTATCAATGAGCAGTTCTTC. Using reference TRBV7-9 and TRBJ2-1 for the parts outside the CDR3, the full variable domain is DTGVSQNPRHKITKRGQNVTFRCDPISEHNRLYWYRQTLGQGPEFLTYFQNEAQLEKSRLLSDRFSAERPKGSFSTLEIQRTEQGDSAMYLCASLRDGTGINEQFFGPGTRLTVL.

This clonotype was counted a few times. The V call is TRBV12-3 or TRBV12-4, the J call TRBJ2-7; TRBD2 matches at 10 bases. V shed 6 bases and J 4 bases; nucleotides not matched to a gene: 9. CDR3 length: 15 residues. The CDR3 DNA reads TGTGCCAGCAGCGAGCTAGCGGGAGTTAGGTACGAGCAGTACTTC. Protein sequence: CASSELAGVRYEQYF.

V is TRBV4-2 and J is TRBJ2-4, with 8 bases lining up with TRBD1. The germline V gene has CDR1 LGHNA and CDR2 YNFKEQ. This CDR3 has 15 residues. V dropped 1 base and J dropped 7; count of bases not matched to a gene: 6. The CDR3 nucleotides are TGTGCCAGCAGCCAAGTTGGTCAGGGGGCCAACATTCAGTACTTC. Residues: CASSQVGQGANIQYF.

This clonotype was seen more than once but under ten times. This chain links TRBV15 with TRBJ2-1; D call uncertain. Germline values: CDR1 LNHNV, CDR2 YYDKDF (reference sequence). V shed 0 bases and J shed 4 bases, with 10 bases lying between them. This CDR3 has 15 residues. CDR3 residues: CATSRDKNPYNEQFF. In nucleotides, the CDR3 is TGTGCCACCAGCAGAGATAAGAACCCGTACAATGAGCAGTTCTTC.